Following are 2 T cell receptor beta chains from one sample sequenced in a study of radiation and T cells in renal cell carcinoma. The method was immunoSEQ multiplex PCR; TCRdb's version includes in-frame clones alone and lacks a portion of them. The table includes roughly 61,000 clones, 60% to 85% detected once. Sample time point: blood 4 weeks post-SBRT, at nephrectomy. The treatment here: 15 Gy SBRT to primary tumor, nephrectomy 4 weeks later. The source material was blood, sampled from a patient whose treatment included radiotherapy and nephrectomy. Receptor source: a man in his sixties with renal cell carcinoma.

The chain recombines TRBV7-8 with TRBJ2-7; D may be TRBD1 (6 bases). CDR1 is SGHVS, CDR2 FQNEAQ, per germline. Between the trimmed V and J ends, which lost 5 bases and 2 bases, there was a span of 19 bases. This CDR3 has 16 amino acids. The CDR3, as DNA: TGTGCCAGCAGCCCCCCAGGGGTATTGGGGCCCTACGAGCAGTACTTC. This gives the protein CASSPPGVLGPYEQYF.

This rearrangement joins TRBV6-1 to TRBJ2-7; tentatively, D is TRBD1 (5 bases). V lost 1 base and J lost 2, with 9 bases in between. The CDR3 totals 14 residues. Germline V gene lookup returns CDR1 MNHNS and CDR2 SASEGT. The CDR3 loop reads CASSEDGAPYEQYV. The CDR3 coding sequence is TGTGCCAGCAGTGAAGATGGGGCGCCCTACGAGCAGTACGTC.